This TCR beta chain was captured by sequencing in a study of T-cell reconstitution after alpha-beta-depleted transplantation in children. Molecular barcoding with unique molecular identifiers was used for the TCRbeta library. Each CDR3 protein is one row after TCRdb ran MiXCR on the PCR reads. The data contain 150,000 to 200,000 distinct CDR3 sequences, about 6.8% of them singletons. The germline gives CDR1 LNHDA, CDR2 SQIVND (reference sequence). V was shortened by 3 bases and J by 4 bases, with 6 bases between the two germline ends. The CDR3 extends over 12 amino acids. This clonotype was seen repeatedly, ten times or more.

The chain joins TRBV19 to TRBJ1-1; no clear D gene. The sample consisted of PBMCs from the stem cell graft donor, taken from the stem cell graft. The sequence was obtained from a human donor who donated a stem cell graft to a child with Wiskott-Aldrich syndrome. The chain's CDR3 is CASSIGVTEAFF. CDR3 nucleotide sequence: TGTGCCAGTAGTATTGGGGTCACTGAAGCTTTCTTT. Full variable domain (rest looked up from reference TRBV19 and TRBJ1-1): DGGITQSPKYLFRKEGQNVTLSCEQNLNHDAMYWYRQDPGQGLRLIYYSQIVNDFQKGDIAEGYSVSREKKESFPLTVTSAQKNPTAFYLCASSIGVTEAFFGQGTRLTVV.